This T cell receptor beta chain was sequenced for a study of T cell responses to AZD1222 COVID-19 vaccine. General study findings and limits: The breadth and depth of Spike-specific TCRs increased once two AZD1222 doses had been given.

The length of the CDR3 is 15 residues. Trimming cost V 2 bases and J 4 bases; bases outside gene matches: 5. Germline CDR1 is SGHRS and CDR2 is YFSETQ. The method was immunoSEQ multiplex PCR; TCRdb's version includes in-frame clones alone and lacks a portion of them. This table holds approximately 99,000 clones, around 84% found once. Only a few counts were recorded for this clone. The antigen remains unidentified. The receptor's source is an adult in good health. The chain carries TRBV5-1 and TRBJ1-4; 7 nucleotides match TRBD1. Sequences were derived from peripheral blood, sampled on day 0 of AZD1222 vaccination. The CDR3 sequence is CASSFSGGNNEKLFF. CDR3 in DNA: TGCGCCAGCAGCTTTTCAGGGGGTAATAATGAAAAACTGTTTTTT.